The clone carrying this T cell receptor (beta chain) occurred many times. The target antigen is unknown. Trimming removed 2 bases at V and 4 bases at J, with 20 bases between. CDR1 is MNHEY, CDR2 SVGEGT, per germline. CDR3 size: 17 residues. The data were taken from a study of CD8 T cells in ankylosing spondylitis. Study-level results: Existing reports had already noted some motif variants in reactive arthritis synovial fluid and blood. The study identified a TCR beta motif of roughly eight highly homologous variants that appeared characteristic of ankylosing spondylitis blood. Disease-linked clones were reportedly significantly enriched in matched ankylosing spondylitis synovial fluid.

With molecular barcodes, quantitative 5'-RACE was used to make the TCR beta libraries. TCRdb reanalysed the 5' RACE reads using MiXCR and keeps one entry per CDR3 protein. The sample records about 510,000 distinct CDR3 sequences, less than 6% being singletons. The gene calls are TRBV6-2 or TRBV6-3 and TRBJ1-1; D may be TRBD1 (5 bases). The sequence derives from a male donor with ankylosing spondylitis. The sample comprised blood, either unsorted or a sorted T cell fraction (not recorded which). The DNA for the CDR3 is TGTGCCAGCAGTTACCATCCAGGGCGGGACGTCGGCACTGAAGCTTTCTTT. It codes for CASSYHPGRDVGTEAFF.